These 29 T cell receptor beta chains share one sample of origin, sequenced in a study of a mutant IDH1 vaccine in newly diagnosed glioma. Assay: immunoSEQ multiplex PCR; the TCRdb copy retains only in-frame clones and omits some. The data hold 20,000 to 25,000 clones, with about 90% observed a single time. As for time point: week 11, during vaccination. The vaccine gave 300 ug of a 20-mer mutant IDH1 peptide subcutaneously per dose. The antigens these receptors bind are not known. Sequenced material: PBMCs, taken from a glioma patient whose treatment included an IDH1 peptide vaccine. All receptors come from a woman in her 40s with glioma.

V and J are TRBV7-2 and TRBJ2-5, with TRBD2 matching over 10 bases. The germline V gene has CDR1 SGHTA and CDR2 FQGNSA. J was trimmed by 1 base and V by 8 bases; bases with no gene match: 10. The CDR3 length is 16 residues. The CDR3: CASGLLAGDPQETQYF. Written as DNA, the CDR3 is TGTGCCAGCGGTCTCCTAGCGGGAGATCCCCAAGAGACCCAGTACTTC.

The chain joins TRBV2 to TRBJ1-1; weak D call: TRBD1 (6 bases). V gave up 5 bases and J gave up 0 bases, with 13 bases separating them. The germline gives CDR1 SNHLY, CDR2 FYNNEI. This CDR3 has 15 residues. This chain's CDR3 is CASSLRGNLNTEAFF. DNA for the CDR3: TGTGCCAGCAGTCTAAGGGGGAATTTGAACACTGAAGCTTTCTTT.

This clone was counted a single time. V usage is TRBV4-3 and J usage is TRBJ2-2, with 8 bases lining up with TRBD2. Germline loops: CDR1 LGHNA, CDR2 YSLEER. The ends lost 1 base at V and 4 bases at J; junction bases unmatched: 2. The CDR3 has 15 residues. CDR3 bases: TGCGCCAGCAGCCAAGCGGGGGGGACCACCGGGGAGCTGTTTTTT. It is translated as CASSQAGGTTGELFF.

The chain uses TRBV29-1 and TRBJ2-5; D is ambiguous. V lost 5 bases and J 4 bases, leaving 8 bases between the germline ends. Germline V gene sequence: CDR1 SQVTM, CDR2 ANQGSEA. The CDR3 sequence is 11 residues long. CDR3 in DNA: TGCAGCGTTAAGAATGGAGAGACCCAGTACTTC. This encodes CSVKNGETQYF.

This chain connects TRBV7-9 to TRBJ1-3, with TRBD1 identical over 8 bases. V shed 5 bases, J shed 3 bases, and the junction held 9 bases outside the gene matches. CDR3 length: 16 residues. In germline, CDR1 is SEHNR, CDR2 FQNEAQ (reference sequence). In nucleotides, the CDR3 is TGTGCCAGCAGCGGAGAACAGGGGGGCAGTGGAAACACCATATATTTT. The encoded protein is CASSGEQGGSGNTIYF. Supplemented by reference TRBV7-9 and TRBJ1-3, the full variable domain reads DTGVSQNPRHKITKRGQNVTFRCDPISEHNRLYWYRQTLGQGPEFLTYFQNEAQLEKSRLLSDRFSAERPKGSFSTLEIQRTEQGDSAMYLCASSGEQGGSGNTIYFGEGSWLTVV.

The gene calls are TRBV30 and TRBJ1-1; D is perhaps TRBD1 (6 bases). CDR1 GTSNPN and CDR2 SVGIG come from the germline V gene (reference sequence). The CDR3 is 13 residues long. The V end was cut by 3 bases, the J end by 5 bases, with 13 bases between. The CDR3 reads CAWRTGGWTEAFF. The CDR3 nucleotides are TGTGCCTGGAGGACAGGCGGGTGGACTGAAGCTTTCTTT.

The rearrangement joins TRBV6-5 to TRBJ1-1; D unresolved. The germline gives CDR1 MNHEY, CDR2 SVGAGI. The CDR3 consists of 14 residues. Trimming shortened V by 4 bases and J by 1 base, and 10 bases separated the two germline ends. CDR3 in amino acids: CASSWREGNTEAFF. The CDR3 DNA sequence: TGTGCCAGCAGTTGGCGGGAGGGGAACACTGAAGCTTTCTTT.

The gene calls are TRBV7-8 and TRBJ1-5, with no clear D. Germline lookup yields CDR1 SGHVS and CDR2 FQNEAQ. CDR3 size: 14 residues. The V and J ends lost 0 bases and 4 bases respectively, with 7 bases between them. This CDR3 reads CASSLALGNQPQHF. The CDR3 DNA sequence: TGTGCCAGCAGCTTAGCATTGGGGAATCAGCCCCAGCATTTT.

The genes are TRBV12-5 and TRBJ2-3, with 8 bases lining up with TRBD2. The CDR3 is made up of 17 amino acids. V trimming: 0 bases; J trimming: 2 bases; junction bases outside the gene matches: 7. The germline V gene has CDR1 LGHNT and CDR2 FRNRAP. CDR3 nucleotides: TGTGCTAGTGGTTTGGTCCTTAGCGGGGCGAACACAGATACGCAGTATTTT. Translated, it gives CASGLVLSGANTDTQYF.

The rearrangement uses TRBV29-1 and TRBJ2-1; D gene ambiguous. From germline, CDR1 is SQVTM and CDR2 ANQGSEA. Trimming stripped 7 bases from V and 5 bases from J, with 18 bases between. This CDR3 is 14 amino acids long. CDR3 in DNA: TGCAGCGGCACCTTCTCCCTATCGAACAATGAGCAGTTCTTC. Its translation is CSGTFSLSNNEQFF.

This rearrangement joins TRBV30 to TRBJ2-7; maybe TRBD2 (7 bases). This CDR3 has 12 residues. CDR1 is GTSNPN and CDR2 is SVGIG in the germline V gene (reference sequence). Trimming took off 3 bases at V and 4 bases at J, with 10 bases between the two ends. For the CDR3, the DNA is TGTGCCTGGAGAAAGGGGGGGTACGAGCAGTACTTC. Encoded protein: CAWRKGGYEQYF.

The genes are TRBV6-5 and TRBJ2-7, with 11 bases matching TRBD2. CDR1 and CDR2 from the germline V gene are MNHEY and SVGAGI. Trimming took 3 bases from V and 5 from J; bases not matched to a gene: 9. The CDR3 has 16 amino acids. CDR3 in amino acids: CASSYLVAGGPHEQYF. CDR3 nucleotides: TGTGCCAGCAGTTATCTCGTAGCGGGAGGGCCCCACGAGCAGTACTTC.

This chain connects TRBV25-1 to TRBJ1-2, with unresolved D. Germline CDR1 is MGHDK and CDR2 is SYGVNS. The CDR3 covers 11 residues. V shed 4 bases and J shed 8 bases, with 8 bases lying between them. DNA for the CDR3: TGTGCCAGCAGTGTAGCAGGCGGCTACACCTTC. As protein: CASSVAGGYTF.

This clone was seen only a few times. The chain links TRBV2 to TRBJ2-2; TRBD2 aligns across 9 bases. Germline-derived CDR1 and CDR2 are SNHLY and FYNNEI. The CDR3 length is 15 residues. V gave up 1 base and J gave up 5 bases; unmatched junction bases: 2. CDR3 in amino acids: CASSEEGLATGELFF. DNA of the CDR3: TGTGCCAGCAGTGAAGAGGGACTAGCAACCGGGGAGCTGTTTTTT.

This chain uses TRBV6-5 with TRBJ1-4, with 7 positions matching TRBD1. Trimming took 6 bases from V and 0 from J; bases not matched to a gene: 4. The CDR3 length is 15 residues. Germline loops: CDR1 MNHEY, CDR2 SVGAGI. The CDR3: CASRRTGATNEKLFF. CDR3 nucleotides: TGTGCCAGCAGGCGAACAGGGGCAACTAATGAAAAACTGTTTTTT.

This clone was seen just once. The gene calls are TRBV6-6 and TRBJ1-1; D is uncertain. Trimming stripped 4 bases from V and 1 base from J, with 10 bases between. Looked up from germline, CDR1 is MNHNY and CDR2 is SVGAGI (reference sequence). The CDR3 totals 14 residues. CDR3 loop: CASSSGPGNTEAFF. Written as DNA, the CDR3 is TGTGCCAGCAGTTCCGGACCGGGGAACACTGAAGCTTTCTTT.

The chain combines TRBV10-1 with TRBJ2-3, with 10 positions matching TRBD2. V dropped 6 bases and J dropped 1; count of bases not matched to a gene: 1. CDR1 WNHNN and CDR2 SYGVQD come from the germline V gene (reference sequence). The CDR3 sequence is 14 residues long. CDR3 DNA sequence: TGCGCCAGCAGCCTAGCGGGGGGCACAGATACGCAGTATTTT. Encoded protein: CASSLAGGTDTQYF.

This clone was recorded only once. The V gene is TRBV1, the J gene TRBJ2-7; TRBD1 is the table's D call, not checked against the DNA. TRBV1 is described as a pseudogene. CDR3 length equals 15 residues. The CDR3 DNA sequence: TGCACCAGCAGCCACCCCGGGACAGGGGCCCACGAGCAGTACTTC. As protein: CTSSHPGTGAHEQYF.

A note on this clone: The junction shows a germline mismatch at one end, possibly a read error. The CDR3 DNA follows: TGTGCTAGCAGCTTTTCGGGGGCTGGGGAGACCCAGTACTTC. This translates into CASSFSGAGETQYF. The chain uses TRBV7-7 and TRBJ2-5; D may match TRBD1 or TRBD2 (6 bases each). In germline, CDR1 is SSHAT, CDR2 FNYEAQ (reference sequence). The CDR3 loop spans 14 amino acids.

The sample holds a few counts of this clone. V usage is TRBV6-5 and J usage is TRBJ1-1; D is unresolved. Trimming shortened V by 4 bases and J by 4 bases, and 10 bases separated the two germline ends. CDR1 MNHEY and CDR2 SVGAGI come from the germline V gene. CDR3 size: 13 residues. The CDR3: CASSSSPGTEAFF. CDR3 in DNA: TGTGCCAGCAGTTCCTCCCCGGGCACTGAAGCTTTCTTT.

The chain couples TRBV10-2 to TRBJ2-3; 14 positions match TRBD2. The V gene's germline CDR1 is WSHSY and CDR2 SAAADI. CDR3 length equals 17 residues. Losses at the gene ends were 6 bases for V and 0 bases for J; bases not matched to a gene: 5. The CDR3 nucleotides read TGCGCCAGCAGGGGGACTAGCGGGGGCCTAAGCACAGATACGCAGTATTTT. Translated, it gives CASRGTSGGLSTDTQYF.

The chain links TRBV4-2 to TRBJ2-1, with D tentatively TRBD1 (7 bases). From germline, CDR1 is LGHNA and CDR2 YNFKEQ. The CDR3 totals 14 residues. V was clipped by 5 bases and J by 12 bases, with 20 bases between them. CDR3 nucleotide sequence: TGTGCCAGCAGCAGGGACAGTCTACTCGGGGGGCAGTTCTTC. Protein sequence: CASSRDSLLGGQFF.

The rearrangement uses TRBV5-5 and TRBJ1-4; D is uncertain. The CDR3 is 13 residues long. Germline V gene sequence: CDR1 SGHKS, CDR2 YYEKEE (reference sequence). V was pared by 2 bases and J by 6 bases, with 8 bases between. CDR3 region: CASSLWGYEKLFF. The CDR3 nucleotides read TGTGCCAGCAGCTTATGGGGATATGAAAAACTGTTTTTT.

This CDR3 is CASSLDGQGAGGYTF. The DNA of the CDR3 is TGCGCCAGCAGCTTGGACGGACAGGGGGCGGGGGGCTACACCTTC. This sequence joins TRBV5-1 and TRBJ1-2; 11 positions agree with TRBD1. The germline gives CDR1 SGHRS, CDR2 YFSETQ. J was trimmed by 8 bases and V by 0 bases; bases with no gene match: 6. This CDR3 has 15 amino acids.

In this sample, this clone turned up a few times. The genes are TRBV4-1 and TRBJ1-1; 8 bases match TRBD1. From germline, CDR1 is MGHRA and CDR2 YSYEKL. The CDR3 length is 15 residues. The junction had 9 bases not matched to a gene; V was cut back by 4 bases and J by 5 bases. The CDR3 here is CASSPGQGGSTEAFF. CDR3 in DNA: TGCGCCAGCAGCCCCGGACAGGGAGGAAGTACTGAAGCTTTCTTT.

The chain carries TRBV6-5 and TRBJ1-6; 7 nucleotides match TRBD1. The germline V gene encodes CDR1 MNHEY and CDR2 SVGAGI. The CDR3 spans 14 residues. V was pared by 4 bases and J by 14 bases, with 11 bases of the junction left unmatched. CDR3 residues: CASSSRTGQGTLHF. The DNA of the CDR3 is TGTGCCAGCAGTTCGAGGACAGGCCAGGGGACCCTCCACTTT.

This chain connects TRBV6-1 to TRBJ2-1, with 11 bases that match TRBD2. The CDR3 extends over 15 amino acids. The germline CDR1 and CDR2 sequences are MNHNS and SASEGT. Trimming cost V 3 bases and J 4 bases; bases outside gene matches: 2. Here the CDR3 DNA reads TGTGCCAGCAGTGACGGGACTAGCGGTTACAATGAGCAGTTCTTC. Residues: CASSDGTSGYNEQFF.

This chain uses TRBV6-1 with TRBJ1-3; D gene uncertain. The CDR3 is made up of 15 amino acids. The ends were cut back, 6 bases at V and 2 bases at J, with 14 bases in the middle. The V gene's germline CDR1 is MNHNS and CDR2 SASEGT. The CDR3 sequence: CASRTRLVTGNTIYF. CDR3 DNA: TGTGCCAGCAGAACCCGCTTGGTGACTGGAAACACCATATATTTT.

The V and J genes are TRBV6-4 and TRBJ2-5; D is perhaps TRBD2 (5 bases). The ends were cut back, 6 bases at V and 4 bases at J, with 21 bases in the middle. Germline loops: CDR1 MRHNA, CDR2 SNTAGT. CDR3 size: 16 residues. The CDR3: CASRSFAGSGSETQYF. The CDR3 DNA sequence: TGTGCCAGCAGATCCTTCGCGGGCTCGGGTTCAGAGACCCAGTACTTC.